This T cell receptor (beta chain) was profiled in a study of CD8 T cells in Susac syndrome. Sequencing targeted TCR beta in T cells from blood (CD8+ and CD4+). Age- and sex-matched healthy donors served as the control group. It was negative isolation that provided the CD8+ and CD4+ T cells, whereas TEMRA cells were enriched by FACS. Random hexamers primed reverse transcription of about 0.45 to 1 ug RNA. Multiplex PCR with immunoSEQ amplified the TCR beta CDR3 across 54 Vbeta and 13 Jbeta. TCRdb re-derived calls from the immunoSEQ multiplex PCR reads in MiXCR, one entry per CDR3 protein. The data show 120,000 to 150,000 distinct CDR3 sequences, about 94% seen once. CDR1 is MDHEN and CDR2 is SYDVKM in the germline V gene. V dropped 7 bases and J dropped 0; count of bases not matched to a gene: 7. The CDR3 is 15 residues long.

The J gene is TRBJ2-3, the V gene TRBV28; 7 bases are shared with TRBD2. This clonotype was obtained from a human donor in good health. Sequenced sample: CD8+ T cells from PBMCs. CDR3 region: CASTSSGSSTDTQYF. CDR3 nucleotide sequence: TGTGCCAGCACCAGTAGCGGGTCTAGCACAGATACGCAGTATTTT.